This T cell receptor (beta chain) was profiled in a study of T cells after somatic rescue of genetic block. Germline loops: CDR1 MNHNS, CDR2 SASEGT. Germline trimming cut 6 bases from V and 4 bases from J; bases unmatched to any gene: 4. CDR3 length: 14 amino acids. Method: immunoSEQ multiplex PCR; TCRdb's copy keeps in-frame clones and lacks some. The sample consists of approximately 15,000 clones, approximately 70% of them appearing once. The clonotype was recovered from a man aged 18 to 35. The sequenced material came from peripheral blood mononuclear cells (PBMCs). The chain has TRBV6-1 and TRBJ2-5; 11 nucleotides align to TRBD2. The CDR3 reads CASRRGLAGETQYF. The CDR3 DNA is TGTGCCAGCAGACGTGGACTAGCGGGAGAGACCCAGTACTTC.